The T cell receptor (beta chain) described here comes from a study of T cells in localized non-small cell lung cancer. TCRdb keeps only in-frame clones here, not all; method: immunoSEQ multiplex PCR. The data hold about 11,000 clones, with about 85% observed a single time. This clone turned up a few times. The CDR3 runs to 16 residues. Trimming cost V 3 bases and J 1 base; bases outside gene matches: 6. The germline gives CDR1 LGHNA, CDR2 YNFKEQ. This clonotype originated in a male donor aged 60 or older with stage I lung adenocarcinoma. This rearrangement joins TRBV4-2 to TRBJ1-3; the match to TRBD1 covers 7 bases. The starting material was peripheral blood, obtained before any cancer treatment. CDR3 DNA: TGTGCCAGCAGCCAGCCAGGGGGGGCATCTGGAAACACCATATATTTT. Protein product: CASSQPGGASGNTIYF.